This TCR beta chain emerged from a study of blood T cell repertoires in COVID-19. Overall study context: Acute and convalescent COVID-19 samples came from the United States, Italy and Spain.

Authors' analysis steps: Amplifying reference gene primers gave estimates of nucleated cell counts. This table comes from immunoSEQ multiplex PCR, and its TCRdb copy is limited to in-frame clones, with some not included. That table is the source of V, J and clone size, and D and trimming were worked out from the DNA. The data show under 250,000 clones, 89% seen once. This clone has just a few counts. The CDR3 totals 14 residues. Germline assignment: CDR1 KGHSH and CDR2 LQKENI. Losses at the gene ends were 2 bases for V and 6 bases for J; bases not matched to a gene: 5. Sequencing was done on a sample of peripheral blood. V and J are TRBV18 and TRBJ1-2, with TRBD1 matching over 8 bases. This receptor was taken from a woman between 40 and 50 years old with acute or convalescent COVID-19. The CDR3 sequence is CASSPGRGLDGYTF. The CDR3 nucleotides are TGTGCCAGCTCACCAGGCAGGGGGCTAGATGGCTACACCTTC.